One and the same sample provided the 3 T cell receptor beta chains below, sequenced in a study of CD8 T cells in ankylosing spondylitis. TCRdb reanalysed the 5' RACE reads using MiXCR and keeps one entry per CDR3 protein. The sample has about 170,000 distinct CDR3 sequences, approximately 16% seen once. Sample: blood, either unsorted or a sorted T cell fraction (not recorded which). The receptors come from a male donor with ankylosing spondylitis or in good health (not recorded which).

This clonotype was picked up many times. V is TRBV29-1 and J is TRBJ2-1; 7 positions agree with TRBD2. The junction had 11 bases not matched to a gene; V was cut back by 0 bases and J by 3 bases. The CDR3 is 17 amino acids. From germline, CDR1 is SQVTM and CDR2 ANQGSEA. The CDR3 sequence is CSVEEAKGGRFYNEQFF. The CDR3 DNA is TGCAGCGTTGAAGAGGCAAAGGGCGGGAGATTCTACAATGAGCAGTTCTTC.

This chain connects TRBV6-1 to TRBJ2-7; the D gene is possibly TRBD2 (5 bases). Germline V gene sequence: CDR1 MNHNS, CDR2 SASEGT. The CDR3 loop spans 14 amino acids. Trimming cost V 4 bases and J 1 base, with 11 bases left between them. CDR3 sequence reads: CASSGSGGSYEQYF. In nucleotides, the CDR3 is TGTGCCAGCAGTGGGAGTGGAGGTTCCTACGAGCAGTACTTC.

This clonotype has ten or more counts. V and J are TRBV5-1 and TRBJ2-7, with unresolved D. The V and J ends lost 3 bases and 3 bases respectively, with 13 bases between them. This CDR3 comprises 14 residues. Germline values: CDR1 SGHRS, CDR2 YFSETQ. The CDR3 spells CASSWGGKGYEQYF. DNA for the CDR3: TGCGCCAGCAGCTGGGGTGGTAAGGGCTACGAGCAGTACTTC.